These 30 T cell receptor beta chains originate from one sample sequenced in a study of blood T cell repertoires in COVID-19. Libraries were prepared by immunoSEQ multiplex PCR; TCRdb keeps only in-frame clonotypes and omits some of them. Of about 75,000 clones listed, 88% are singletons. What was sequenced was peripheral blood. Receptors originate from a human donor in a cohort sampled during active COVID-19.

The chain couples TRBV2 to TRBJ2-5; D ambiguous. V dropped 4 bases and J dropped 4 bases, with 10 bases sitting between them. Per the germline V gene, CDR1 is SNHLY and CDR2 is FYNNEI. The CDR3 is 13 residues long. Here the CDR3 DNA reads TGTGCCAGCAGTGTCGGTGGTCTAGAGACCCAGTACTTC. Its protein product is CASSVGGLETQYF.

The DNA for the CDR3 is TGTGCCAGCAGTTACGATCGGAGACAGGAGCCCACCTTC. Protein product: CASSYDRRQEPTF. This sequence joins TRBV6-5 and TRBJ1-2, with D tentatively TRBD1 (6 bases). Trimming pared 2 bases from V and 13 bases from J, leaving 17 bases between. The CDR3 covers 13 residues. Per germline, CDR1 MNHEY and CDR2 SVGAGI.

In this sample, this clone turned up once. The gene calls are TRBV7-9 and TRBJ2-2; D may be TRBD2 (6 bases). Germline CDR1 reads SEHNR; CDR2 reads FQNEAQ (reference sequence). The CDR3 sequence is 14 residues long. The CDR3 loop is CGIRRGDITGELFF. CDR3 DNA sequence: TGTGGTATCCGGCGGGGAGACATCACCGGGGAGCTGTTTTTT.

The chain recombines TRBV23-1 with TRBJ2-3; D unclear. TRBV23-1 is flagged as an ORF with uncertain function. The CDR3 loop spans 15 amino acids. V was clipped by 2 bases and J by 2 bases, with 11 bases between them. The CDR3 DNA reads TGCGCCAGCAGTCAACCGTTTTCCCCCACAGATACGCAGTATTTT. It translates to CASSQPFSPTDTQYF.

This clone was seen only a few times. The chain combines TRBV21-1 with TRBJ1-5; the D call of TRBD1 is as the table states it, not checked on the DNA. TRBV21-1 has pseudogene status. The CDR3 covers 15 residues. In nucleotides, the CDR3 is TGTGCCAGCAGCAAAGTTTCCCAGAGCAATCAGCCCCAGCATTTT. Its protein product is CASSKVSQSNQPQHF.

The chain combines TRBV7-2 with TRBJ1-6; TRBD1 agrees at 7 bases. The germline CDR1 and CDR2 sequences are SGHTA and FQGNSA. The CDR3 covers 16 residues. The ends lost 5 bases at V and 8 bases at J; junction bases unmatched: 12. Here the CDR3 reads CASSGGTAYGDSPLHF. CDR3 DNA: TGTGCCAGCAGCGGAGGGACAGCCTACGGAGATTCACCCCTCCACTTT. Drawing the rest from reference TRBV7-2 and TRBJ1-6, the complete variable domain is GAGVSQSPSNKVTEKGKDVELRCDPISGHTALYWYRQSLGQGLEFLIYFQGNSAPDKSGLPSDRFSAERTGGSVSTLTIQRTQQEDSAVYLCASSGGTAYGDSPLHFGNGTRLTVT.

J is TRBJ1-1 and V is TRBV2; D call uncertain. The CDR3 sequence is 13 residues long. V lost 6 bases and J lost 10, with 18 bases in between. The germline gives CDR1 SNHLY, CDR2 FYNNEI. The CDR3 coding sequence is TGTGCCAGCAGCGCCTTCGACAAGGTTGGAGCTTTCTTT. Translated, it gives CASSAFDKVGAFF.

The chain has TRBV19 and TRBJ1-1; maybe TRBD1 (6 bases). Germline assignment: CDR1 LNHDA and CDR2 SQIVND (reference sequence). CDR3 length: 15 amino acids. The V end lost 7 bases, the J end lost 2 bases, and 17 bases lay between the germline ends. The chain's CDR3 is CASTTGPGGNTEAFF. CDR3 sequence (DNA): TGTGCCAGTACCACAGGGCCGGGAGGTAACACTGAAGCTTTCTTT.

The genes are TRBV6-5 and TRBJ2-3; TRBD2 matches at 9 bases. Germline lookup yields CDR1 MNHEY and CDR2 SVGAGI. V lost 0 bases to trimming and J lost 4 bases; unmatched junction nucleotides: 5. The CDR3 is 16 amino acids. Written as DNA, the CDR3 is TGTGCCAGCAGTTACTCGCGGGGGGGCGCTTCAGATACGCAGTATTTT. Protein: CASSYSRGGASDTQYF.

This clone has more than one count but fewer than ten. The chain's CDR3 is CASSVGGQGFEAFF. In DNA form, the CDR3 reads TGTGCCAGCAGCGTAGGGGGGCAGGGGTTTGAAGCTTTCTTT. The chain links TRBV9 to TRBJ1-1; D may be TRBD1 (6 bases). Looked up from germline, CDR1 is SGDLS and CDR2 is YYNGEE. The CDR3 is made up of 14 amino acids. The V and J ends lost 0 bases and 7 bases respectively, with 13 bases between them.

J is TRBJ2-7 and V is TRBV5-1; 9 positions agree with TRBD1. With V trimmed by 3 bases and J by 3 bases, 7 bases remained unmatched. The CDR3 loop spans 15 amino acids. CDR1 is SGHRS, CDR2 YFSETQ, per germline. The CDR3 loop is CASSWDRDPSYEQYF. The CDR3 DNA reads TGCGCCAGCAGCTGGGACAGGGACCCTAGCTACGAGCAGTACTTC.

The chain's CDR3 is CASSRTGENLEAFF. CDR3 DNA sequence: TGTGCCAGCTCACGGACAGGGGAGAACCTTGAAGCTTTCTTT. V is TRBV18 and J is TRBJ1-1, with 9 bases identical to TRBD1. Per germline, CDR1 KGHSH and CDR2 LQKENI. This CDR3 comprises 14 residues. V shed 4 bases, J shed 7 bases, and the junction held 7 bases outside the gene matches.

This rearrangement joins TRBV7-9 to TRBJ2-2, with D possibly TRBD2 on 5 matching bases. This CDR3 spans 14 amino acids. Per the germline V gene, CDR1 is SEHNR and CDR2 is FQNEAQ (reference sequence). Deletions cut 0 bases from V and 3 bases from J, with 5 bases between. CDR3 amino acids: CASSLARDTGELFF. The CDR3 coding sequence is TGTGCCAGCAGCTTAGCGAGGGACACCGGGGAGCTGTTTTTT.

This clone was observed a single time. The V gene is TRBV6-6, the J gene TRBJ2-7; no reliable D call. CDR1 and CDR2 from the germline V gene are MNHNY and SVGAGI (reference sequence). The CDR3 loop spans 11 amino acids. V was shortened by 1 base and J by 7 bases, with 5 bases between the two germline ends. The chain's CDR3 is CASSYWQEQYF. DNA for the CDR3: TGTGCCAGCAGTTACTGGCAGGAGCAGTACTTC.

The chain carries TRBV9 and TRBJ2-3; 10 nucleotides agree with TRBD1. The germline gives CDR1 SGDLS, CDR2 YYNGEE. Trimming took 4 bases from V and 3 from J; bases not matched to a gene: 11. This CDR3 comprises 17 residues. The CDR3 spells CASSLNGQGGFTDTQYF. In DNA form, the CDR3 reads TGTGCCAGCAGCTTAAATGGACAGGGGGGTTTTACAGATACGCAGTATTTT.

This clone was observed once. V and J are TRBV10-1 and TRBJ2-2; D not certain. V was clipped by 7 bases and J by 5 bases, with 8 bases between them. The CDR3 covers 12 residues. The germline V gene has CDR1 WNHNN and CDR2 SYGVQD (reference sequence). DNA for the CDR3: TGCGCCAGCACCCCCGGGACCGGGGAGCTGTTTTTT. Its translation: CASTPGTGELFF.

CDR3 nucleotides: TGTGCCAGCAGCCTCAGGGGCTACGAGCAGTACTTC. Encoded protein: CASSLRGYEQYF. This sequence joins TRBV5-4 and TRBJ2-7; possible D gene TRBD1, 6 bases. This CDR3 contains 12 residues. Germline V gene lookup returns CDR1 SGHNT and CDR2 YYREEE (reference sequence). V was cut by 4 bases and J by 3 bases, with 8 bases left in between.

V and J are TRBV14 and TRBJ2-2; 7 nucleotides line up with TRBD1. Germline V gives CDR1 SGHDN, CDR2 FVKESK. The CDR3 extends over 15 amino acids. J gave up 3 bases and V 5 bases, and 6 bases lay outside the gene matches. The CDR3 loop is CASSRSGTDTGELFF. In DNA, the CDR3 is TGTGCCAGCAGCAGATCCGGGACAGACACCGGGGAGCTGTTTTTT. The whole variable domain, remainder taken from reference TRBV14 and TRBJ2-2, is EAGVTQFPSHSVIEKGQTVTLRCDPISGHDNLYWYRRVMGKEIKFLLHFVKESKQDESGMPNNRFLAERTGGTYSTLKVQPAELEDSGVYFCASSRSGTDTGELFFGEGSRLTVL.

Only one count was recorded for this clone. The rearrangement links TRBV6-2 or TRBV6-3 to TRBJ2-7, with D perhaps TRBD1 (6 bases). Per the germline V gene, CDR1 is MNHEY and CDR2 is SVGEGT. The length of the CDR3 is 13 residues. The germline V and J ends were trimmed by 0 bases and 11 bases, with 14 bases remaining between them. In nucleotides, the CDR3 is TGTGCCAGCAGTTACTCCGGGCCTAGACAGGAGTACTTC. As protein: CASSYSGPRQEYF.

The rearrangement links TRBV12-5 to TRBJ1-4, with TRBD1 matching 8 bases. The germline CDR1 and CDR2 sequences are LGHNT and FRNRAP. J lost 7 bases, V lost 6 bases, and 10 bases had no gene match. The CDR3 is 15 amino acids. CDR3 DNA sequence: TGTGCTAGTGGCAAAGACAGGGGACCAACTGAAAAACTGTTTTTT. This gives the protein CASGKDRGPTEKLFF.

The chain uses TRBV2 and TRBJ1-5; D gene unclear. V was pared by 2 bases and J by 8 bases, with 10 bases between. The CDR3 contains 13 residues. CDR1 SNHLY and CDR2 FYNNEI come from the germline V gene. Written as DNA, the CDR3 is TGTGCCAGCAGTGAATACAGCCCAGAGCCCCAGCATTTT. It is translated as CASSEYSPEPQHF.

This clone was seen only once. V gene TRBV30 combines with J gene TRBJ2-1, with 8 nucleotides matching TRBD2. This CDR3 has 15 amino acids. CDR1 and CDR2 from the germline V gene are GTSNPN and SVGIG (reference sequence). J lost 3 bases, V lost 0 bases, and 4 bases had no gene match. CDR3 nucleotides: TGTGCCTGGAGTGTAGGGCTAGCGGGCTACAATGAGCAGTTCTTC. Amino acid sequence: CAWSVGLAGYNEQFF. The variable domain in full, with the rest retrieved from reference TRBV30 and TRBJ2-1, is SQTIHQWPATLVQPVGSPLSLECTVEGTSNPNLYWYRQAAGRGLQLLFYSVGIGQISSEVPQNLSASRPQDRQFILSSKKLLLSDSGFYLCAWSVGLAGYNEQFFGPGTRLTVL.

This chain uses TRBV6-2 or TRBV6-3 with TRBJ1-2; TRBD1 might be the D (6 bases). This CDR3 has 15 amino acids. CDR1 and CDR2 from the germline V gene are MNHEY and SVGEGT. The V end was cut by 5 bases, the J end by 1 base, with 14 bases between. The CDR3 protein is CASSQTGQNNYGYTF. CDR3 sequence (DNA): TGTGCCAGCAGTCAAACGGGACAAAATAACTATGGCTACACCTTC.

The rearrangement links TRBV25-1 to TRBJ2-2, with TRBD1 identical over 11 bases. V was pared by 7 bases and J by 7 bases, with 8 bases of the junction left unmatched. Germline V CDR1 and CDR2: MGHDK, SYGVNS. The CDR3 is 15 residues long. This CDR3 is CASTGDRGIDGELFF. The CDR3 bases are TGTGCCAGCACGGGGGACAGGGGGATAGACGGGGAGCTGTTTTTT.

In its sample, this clone was seen a few times. V and J are TRBV7-9 and TRBJ2-6; TRBD1 matches 8 bases. Germline-derived CDR1 and CDR2 are SEHNR and FQNEAQ (reference sequence). Germline trimming cut 3 bases from V and 1 base from J; bases unmatched to any gene: 11. CDR3 length: 19 residues. The CDR3 DNA follows: TGTGCCAGCAGCTTTCTTGGGACAGGCCTCTTATCTGGGGCCAACGTCCTGACTTTC. This sequence encodes CASSFLGTGLLSGANVLTF. The entire variable domain, with the rest obtained from reference TRBV7-9 and TRBJ2-6, is as follows: DTGVSQNPRHKITKRGQNVTFRCDPISEHNRLYWYRQTLGQGPEFLTYFQNEAQLEKSRLLSDRFSAERPKGSFSTLEIQRTEQGDSAMYLCASSFLGTGLLSGANVLTFGAGSRLTVL.

A few counts support this clone. This chain uses TRBV7-2 with TRBJ1-1, with 7 bases that match TRBD1. V dropped 3 bases and J dropped 1; count of bases not matched to a gene: 2. Germline CDR1 and CDR2: SGHTA and FQGNSA. The CDR3 spans 14 residues. The CDR3 region is CASSLGTENTEAFF. For the CDR3, the DNA is TGTGCCAGCAGCTTGGGGACAGAGAACACTGAAGCTTTCTTT.

The chain carries TRBV7-8 and TRBJ2-2; 9 bases are a match to TRBD2. This CDR3 has 16 residues. The V gene's germline CDR1 is SGHVS and CDR2 FQNEAQ. With 0 bases clipped from V and 4 bases from J, the junction kept 3 bases outside the gene matches. The CDR3 DNA follows: TGTGCCAGCAGCTTAGCGGGTAGCGGGAGCACCGGGGAGCTGTTTTTT. It specifies CASSLAGSGSTGELFF.

The J gene is TRBJ2-5, the V gene TRBV18, with D perhaps matching TRBD1 (5 bases). Trimming cost V 3 bases and J 1 base, with 9 bases left between them. The CDR3 extends over 14 amino acids. The germline gives CDR1 KGHSH, CDR2 LQKENI. The CDR3 reads CASSPAGSQETQYF. The DNA of the CDR3 is TGTGCCAGCTCACCCGCAGGGTCCCAAGAGACCCAGTACTTC.

The chain combines TRBV7-9 with TRBJ2-1; D uncertain. Germline loops: CDR1 SEHNR, CDR2 FQNEAQ (reference sequence). The V end lost 0 bases, the J end lost 9 bases, and 9 bases lay between the germline ends. CDR3 length: 13 amino acids. In DNA form, the CDR3 reads TGTGCCAGCAGCTTAGCGCGGCGTACTGAGCAGTTCTTC. As protein: CASSLARRTEQFF. The whole variable domain, remainder taken from reference TRBV7-9 and TRBJ2-1, is DTGVSQNPRHKITKRGQNVTFRCDPISEHNRLYWYRQTLGQGPEFLTYFQNEAQLEKSRLLSDRFSAERPKGSFSTLEIQRTEQGDSAMYLCASSLARRTEQFFGPGTRLTVL.

CDR3 sequence: CASSSGTSGSVEQFF. The CDR3 coding sequence is TGTGCCAGCAGCTCCGGGACTAGCGGGAGTGTTGAGCAGTTCTTC. V gene TRBV5-4 combines with J gene TRBJ2-1; 14 nucleotides line up with TRBD2. The CDR3 totals 15 residues. V lost 3 bases and J lost 9; bases outside the gene matches: 5. The germline V gene encodes CDR1 SGHNT and CDR2 YYREEE (reference sequence).